These T cell receptor beta chains were read from a single sample in a study of post-analysis software for immune sequencing data. TCRdb independently ran MiXCR on the PCR reads; one entry per CDR3 protein. Altogether under 200,000 distinct CDR3 sequences are present, over 25% being singletons, with the ten largest covering about 3.7%. The sequenced sample consisted of blood. These receptors came from a girl aged 2-17 years with multiple sclerosis. Both conserved end residues are part of each CDR3. Fields, in order: D gene, clone size, V gene, J gene, CDR3 DNA, CDR3 protein. D genes are given only for firm matches. Part of the rows lack a size; the others show once, few, many or a class for expanded clones.

D: TRBD2
size: few
V: TRBV25-1
J: TRBJ2-1
DNA: TGTGCCAGCAGTGAATCTCTTAGCGGGAGATATGAGCAGTTCTTC
CDR3: CASSESLSGRYEQFF

D: -
size: -
V: TRBV20-1
J: TRBJ1-4
DNA: TGCAGTGCCGGCAGAACAACTAATGAAAAACTGTTTTTT
CDR3: CSAGRTTNEKLFF

D: -
size: few
V: TRBV5-1
J: TRBJ2-5
DNA: TGCGCCAGCGGCGATCCGGGGGAGACCCAGTACTTC
CDR3: CASGDPGETQYF

D: -
size: -
V: TRBV11-2
J: TRBJ2-4
DNA: TGTGCCAGCAGCTCACGAAAGGGGGACTACGGGCAGTACTTC
CDR3: CASSSRKGDYGQYF

D: -
size: -
V: TRBV18
J: TRBJ2-3
DNA: TGTGCCAGCTCATCGAGGGGCGAGGGCACAGATACGCAGTATTTT
CDR3: CASSSRGEGTDTQYF

D: TRBD1
size: -
V: TRBV29-1
J: TRBJ1-2
DNA: TGCAGCGTAGTGGGGACAGCCAAGAGCTATGGCTACACCTTC
CDR3: CSVVGTAKSYGYTF

D: TRBD2
size: many
V: TRBV7-9
J: TRBJ2-1
DNA: TGTGCCAGCAGCCCCTTGGGACTAGCGGGGAGGAATGAGCAGTTCTTC
CDR3: CASSPLGLAGRNEQFF

D: -
size: -
V: TRBV20-1
J: TRBJ2-2
DNA: TGCAGTGCTAGAGGGACGGAGAACACCGGGGAGCTGTTTTTT
CDR3: CSARGTENTGELFF

D: TRBD2
size: -
V: TRBV12-3/TRBV12-4
J: TRBJ2-2
DNA: TGTGCCGGCAGTTTAACTAGCGGGAACACCGGGGAGCTGTTTTTT
CDR3: CAGSLTSGNTGELFF

D: TRBD1
size: many
V: TRBV24-1
J: TRBJ1-2
DNA: TGTGCCACCAGTGATCGGACGGGACAGCTCCATGGCTACACCTTC
CDR3: CATSDRTGQLHGYTF

D: -
size: few
V: TRBV21-1
J: TRBJ2-5
DNA: TGTGCCAGCAGCAAACTAGCGGGGGAGACCCAGTACTTC
CDR3: CASSKLAGETQYF

D: TRBD2
size: many
V: TRBV5-6
J: TRBJ2-7
DNA: TGTGCCAGCAGAAGCGGGACTAGCAGAGAGCAGTACTTC
CDR3: CASRSGTSREQYF

D: -
size: few
V: TRBV7-9
J: TRBJ1-1
DNA: TGTGCCAGGCGCCGTCACAGAATCGTTGAAGCTTTCTTT
CDR3: CARRRHRIVEAFF

D: TRBD2
size: -
V: TRBV28
J: TRBJ2-7
DNA: TGTGCCAGCGGTTCCCCCCCTACTAGCGGGAGTTTCGAGCAGTACTTC
CDR3: CASGSPPTSGSFEQYF

D: TRBD1
size: -
V: TRBV3-1
J: TRBJ1-1
DNA: TGTGCCAGCAGCCAAAGGACAGGGGACGGCACTGAAGCTTTCTTT
CDR3: CASSQRTGDGTEAFF

D: -
size: many
V: TRBV20-1
J: TRBJ2-5
DNA: TGCAGTGCTAGGATGGCTAGCGAGGGAGAGACCCAGTACTTC
CDR3: CSARMASEGETQYF

D: TRBD1
size: -
V: TRBV5-1
J: TRBJ2-1
DNA: TGCGCCAGCTTCTCCGGGACAGGGATCTACAATGAGCAGTTCTTC
CDR3: CASFSGTGIYNEQFF

D: -
size: few
V: TRBV4-1
J: TRBJ2-2
DNA: TGCGCCAGCAGCCAAGAGACTGGGAGGAACACCGGGGAGCTGTTTTTT
CDR3: CASSQETGRNTGELFF

D: -
size: -
V: TRBV5-1
J: TRBJ2-7
DNA: TGCGCCAGCAGCCAAGTCGAGGCCCCCACCTACGAGCAGTACTTC
CDR3: CASSQVEAPTYEQYF

D: -
size: -
V: TRBV28
J: TRBJ2-3
DNA: TGTGCCAGCAGTTCGCCCGGGGCCCCTCGAGATACGCAGTATTTT
CDR3: CASSSPGAPRDTQYF